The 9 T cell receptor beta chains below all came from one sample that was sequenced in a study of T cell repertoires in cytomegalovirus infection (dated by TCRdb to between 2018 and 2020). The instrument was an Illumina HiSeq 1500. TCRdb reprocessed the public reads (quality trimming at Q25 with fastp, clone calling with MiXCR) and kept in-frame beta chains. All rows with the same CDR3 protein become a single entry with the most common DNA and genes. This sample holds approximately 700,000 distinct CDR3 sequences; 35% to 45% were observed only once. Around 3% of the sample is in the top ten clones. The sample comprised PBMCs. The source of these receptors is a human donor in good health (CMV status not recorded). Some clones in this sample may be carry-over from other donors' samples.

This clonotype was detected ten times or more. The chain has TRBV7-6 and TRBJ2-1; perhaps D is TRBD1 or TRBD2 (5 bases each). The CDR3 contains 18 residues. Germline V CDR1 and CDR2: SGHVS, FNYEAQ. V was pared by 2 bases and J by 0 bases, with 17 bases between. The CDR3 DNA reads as TGTGCCAGCAGCTTATTACCGGGGCCCCGAAACTCCTACAATGAGCAGTTCTTC. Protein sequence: CASSLLPGPRNSYNEQFF.

The DNA for the CDR3 is TGTGCCAGCAGTTACAGGGGCGAGTTTTATGGCTACACCTTC. Residues: CASSYRGEFYGYTF. V is TRBV12-3 or TRBV12-4 and J is TRBJ1-2; TRBD1 matches 7 bases. The CDR3 loop spans 14 amino acids. V lost 4 bases to trimming and J lost 5 bases; unmatched junction nucleotides: 7.

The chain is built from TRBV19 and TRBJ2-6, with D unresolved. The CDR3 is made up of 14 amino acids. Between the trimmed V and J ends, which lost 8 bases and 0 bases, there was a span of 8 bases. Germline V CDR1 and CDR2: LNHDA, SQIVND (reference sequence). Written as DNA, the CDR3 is TGTGCCAGTGCTAAGTTCTCTGGGGCCAACGTCCTGACTTTC. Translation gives CASAKFSGANVLTF.

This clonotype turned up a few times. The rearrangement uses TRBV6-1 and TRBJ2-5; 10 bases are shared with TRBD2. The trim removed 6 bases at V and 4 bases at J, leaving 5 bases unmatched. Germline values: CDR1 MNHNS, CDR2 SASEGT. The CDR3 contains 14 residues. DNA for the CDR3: TGTGCCAGCAGGAGGACTAGCGGATCAGAGACCCAGTACTTC. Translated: CASRRTSGSETQYF.

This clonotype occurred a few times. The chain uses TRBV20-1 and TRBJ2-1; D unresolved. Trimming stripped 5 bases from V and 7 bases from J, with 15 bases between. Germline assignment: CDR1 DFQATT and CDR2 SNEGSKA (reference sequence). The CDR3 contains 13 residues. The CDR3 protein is CSASKLIGNEQFF. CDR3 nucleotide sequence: TGCAGTGCTTCGAAACTCATCGGGAATGAGCAGTTCTTC.

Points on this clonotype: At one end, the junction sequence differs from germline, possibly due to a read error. The CDR3 bases are TGTGCCAGCCACAGTAGCAATCAGCCCCAGCTTTTT. This sequence encodes CASHSSNQPQLF. This chain joins TRBV6-6 and TRBJ1-5; D remains unclear. In germline, CDR1 is MNHNY, CDR2 SVGAGI (reference sequence). The CDR3 extends over 12 amino acids.

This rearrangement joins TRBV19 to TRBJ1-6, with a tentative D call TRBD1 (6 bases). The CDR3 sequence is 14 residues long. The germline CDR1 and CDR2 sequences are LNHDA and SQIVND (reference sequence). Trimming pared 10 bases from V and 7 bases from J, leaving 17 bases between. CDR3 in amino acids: CATRATGVNSPLHF. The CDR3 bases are TGTGCCACCCGAGCGACAGGAGTAAATTCACCCCTCCACTTT.

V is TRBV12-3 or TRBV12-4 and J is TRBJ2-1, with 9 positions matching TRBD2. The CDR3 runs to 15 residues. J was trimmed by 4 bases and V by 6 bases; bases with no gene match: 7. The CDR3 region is CASRDETSGYNEQFF. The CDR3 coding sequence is TGTGCCAGCAGAGACGAGACTAGCGGTTACAATGAGCAGTTCTTC.

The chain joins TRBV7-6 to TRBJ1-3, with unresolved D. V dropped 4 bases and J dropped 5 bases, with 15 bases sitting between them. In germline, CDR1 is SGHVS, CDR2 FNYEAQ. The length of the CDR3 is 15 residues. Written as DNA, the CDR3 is TGTGCCAGCAGCTCGACCGGATCCACAAGAAACACCATATATTTT. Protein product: CASSSTGSTRNTIYF.